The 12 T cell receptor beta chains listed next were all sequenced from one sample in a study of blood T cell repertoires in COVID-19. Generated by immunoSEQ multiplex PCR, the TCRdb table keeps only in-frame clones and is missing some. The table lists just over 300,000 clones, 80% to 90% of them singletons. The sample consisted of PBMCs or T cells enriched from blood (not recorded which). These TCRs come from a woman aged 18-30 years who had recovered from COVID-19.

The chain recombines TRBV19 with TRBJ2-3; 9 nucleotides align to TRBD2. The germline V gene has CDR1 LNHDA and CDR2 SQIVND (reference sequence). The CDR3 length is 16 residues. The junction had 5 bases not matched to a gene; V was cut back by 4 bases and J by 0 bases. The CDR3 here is CASSNVLAGSTDTQYF. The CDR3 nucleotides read TGTGCCAGTAGTAATGTACTAGCGGGTAGCACAGATACGCAGTATTTT. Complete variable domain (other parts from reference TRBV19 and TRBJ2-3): DGGITQSPKYLFRKEGQNVTLSCEQNLNHDAMYWYRQDPGQGLRLIYYSQIVNDFQKGDIAEGYSVSREKKESFPLTVTSAQKNPTAFYLCASSNVLAGSTDTQYFGPGTRLTVL.

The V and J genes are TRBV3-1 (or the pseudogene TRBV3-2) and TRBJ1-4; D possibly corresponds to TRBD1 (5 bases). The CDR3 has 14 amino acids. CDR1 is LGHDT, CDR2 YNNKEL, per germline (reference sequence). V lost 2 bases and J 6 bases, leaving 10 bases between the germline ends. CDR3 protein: CASSQRAGHEKLFF. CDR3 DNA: TGTGCCAGCAGCCAAAGGGCAGGGCATGAAAAACTGTTTTTT.

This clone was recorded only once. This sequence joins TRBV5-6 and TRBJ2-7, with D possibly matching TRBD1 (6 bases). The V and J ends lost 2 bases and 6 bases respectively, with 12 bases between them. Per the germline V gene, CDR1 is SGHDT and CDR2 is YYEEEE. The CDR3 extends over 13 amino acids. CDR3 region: CASSFDRFGEQYF. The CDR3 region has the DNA TGTGCCAGCAGCTTCGACAGGTTTGGCGAGCAGTACTTC.

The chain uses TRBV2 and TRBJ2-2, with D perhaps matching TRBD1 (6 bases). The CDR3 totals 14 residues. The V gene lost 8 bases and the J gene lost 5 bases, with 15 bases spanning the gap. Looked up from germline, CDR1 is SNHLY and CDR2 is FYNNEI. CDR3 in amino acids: CASSRETGTGELFF. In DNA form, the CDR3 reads TGTGCCAGCTCACGGGAAACAGGGACCGGGGAGCTGTTTTTT. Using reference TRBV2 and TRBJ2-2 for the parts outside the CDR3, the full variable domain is EPEVTQTPSHQVTQMGQEVILRCVPISNHLYFYWYRQILGQKVEFLVSFYNNEISEKSEIFDDQFSVERPDGSNFTLKIRSTKLEDSAMYFCASSRETGTGELFFGEGSRLTVL.

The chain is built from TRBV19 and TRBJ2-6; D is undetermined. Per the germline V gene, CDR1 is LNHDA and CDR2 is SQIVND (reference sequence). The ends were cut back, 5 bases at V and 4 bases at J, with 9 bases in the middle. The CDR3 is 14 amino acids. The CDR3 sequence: CASSPGLGANVLTF. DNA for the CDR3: TGTGCCAGTAGTCCCGGTCTAGGGGCCAACGTCCTGACTTTC.

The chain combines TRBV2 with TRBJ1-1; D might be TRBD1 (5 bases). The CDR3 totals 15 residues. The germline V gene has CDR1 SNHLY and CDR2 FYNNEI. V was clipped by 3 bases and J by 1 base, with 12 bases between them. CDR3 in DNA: TGTGCCAGCAGTGAGGGGCTAGAATGGAACACTGAAGCTTTCTTT. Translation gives CASSEGLEWNTEAFF.

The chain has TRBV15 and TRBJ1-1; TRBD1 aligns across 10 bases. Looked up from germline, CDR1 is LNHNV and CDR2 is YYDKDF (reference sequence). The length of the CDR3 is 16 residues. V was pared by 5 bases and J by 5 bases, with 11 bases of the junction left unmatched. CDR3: CATSGTPGQGRTEAFF. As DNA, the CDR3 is TGTGCCACCAGCGGAACCCCGGGACAGGGGAGGACTGAAGCTTTCTTT.

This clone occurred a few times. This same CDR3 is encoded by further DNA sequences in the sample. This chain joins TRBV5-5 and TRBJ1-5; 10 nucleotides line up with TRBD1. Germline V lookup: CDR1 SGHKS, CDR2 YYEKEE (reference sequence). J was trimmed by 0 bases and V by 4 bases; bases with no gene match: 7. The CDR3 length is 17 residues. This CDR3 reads CASSADRGGYSNQPQHF. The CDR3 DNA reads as TGTGCCAGCAGCGCGGACAGGGGGGGGTATAGCAATCAGCCCCAGCATTTT.

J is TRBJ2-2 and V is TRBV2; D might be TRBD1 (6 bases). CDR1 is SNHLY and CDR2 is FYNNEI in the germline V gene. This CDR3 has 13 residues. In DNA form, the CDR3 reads TGTACATCCGGGACAATGAACACCGGGGAGCTGTTTTTT. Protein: CTSGTMNTGELFF.

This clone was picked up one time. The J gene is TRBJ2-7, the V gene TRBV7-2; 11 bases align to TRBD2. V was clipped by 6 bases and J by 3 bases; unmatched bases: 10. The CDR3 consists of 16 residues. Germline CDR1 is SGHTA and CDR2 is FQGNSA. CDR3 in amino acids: CASSRDGTSGIYEQYF. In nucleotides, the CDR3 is TGTGCCAGCAGTCGAGACGGGACTAGCGGAATCTACGAGCAGTACTTC.

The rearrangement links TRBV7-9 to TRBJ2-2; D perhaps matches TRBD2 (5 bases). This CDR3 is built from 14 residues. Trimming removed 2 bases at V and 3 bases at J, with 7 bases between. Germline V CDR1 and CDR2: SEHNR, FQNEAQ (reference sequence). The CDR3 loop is CASSLLGDTGELFF. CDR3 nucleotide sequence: TGTGCCAGCAGCTTATTGGGAGACACCGGGGAGCTGTTTTTT.

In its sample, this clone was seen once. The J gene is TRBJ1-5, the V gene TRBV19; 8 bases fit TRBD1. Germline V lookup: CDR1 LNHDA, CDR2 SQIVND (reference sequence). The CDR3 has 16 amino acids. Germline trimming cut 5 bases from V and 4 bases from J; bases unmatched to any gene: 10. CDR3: CASSPTGRGRNQPQHF. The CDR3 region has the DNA TGTGCCAGTAGTCCCACGGGCAGGGGGCGAAATCAGCCCCAGCATTTT. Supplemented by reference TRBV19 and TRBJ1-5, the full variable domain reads DGGITQSPKYLFRKEGQNVTLSCEQNLNHDAMYWYRQDPGQGLRLIYYSQIVNDFQKGDIAEGYSVSREKKESFPLTVTSAQKNPTAFYLCASSPTGRGRNQPQHFGDGTRLSIL.